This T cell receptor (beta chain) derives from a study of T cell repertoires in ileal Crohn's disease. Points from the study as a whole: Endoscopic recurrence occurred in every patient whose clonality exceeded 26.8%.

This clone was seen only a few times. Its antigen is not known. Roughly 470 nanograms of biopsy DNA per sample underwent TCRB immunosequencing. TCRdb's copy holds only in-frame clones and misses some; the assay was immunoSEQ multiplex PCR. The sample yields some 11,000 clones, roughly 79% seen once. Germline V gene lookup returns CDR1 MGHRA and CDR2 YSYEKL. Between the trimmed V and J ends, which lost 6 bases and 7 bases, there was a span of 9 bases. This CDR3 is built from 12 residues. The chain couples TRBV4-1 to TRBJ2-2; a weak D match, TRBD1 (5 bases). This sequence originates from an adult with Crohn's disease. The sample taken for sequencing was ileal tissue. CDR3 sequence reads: CASRGLGGELFF. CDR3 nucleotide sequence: TGCGCCAGCAGGGGGCTCGGCGGGGAGCTGTTTTTT.